The 8 T cell receptor beta chains below all came from one sample that was sequenced in a study of CD8+ T cells in alopecia areata. After isolation, RNA underwent reverse transcription to generate cDNA as the sequencing template. The table came from immunoSEQ multiplex PCR; TCRdb's copy has only in-frame clones and leaves some out. Found here are about 120,000 clones, about 60% of them singletons; the top ten hold 2.8%. Sequencing used CD4+ T cells sorted from blood. Receptors originate from a human donor in good health.

The chain carries TRBV7-2 and TRBJ2-7, with 8 bases that match TRBD2. The length of the CDR3 is 16 residues. Germline values: CDR1 SGHTA, CDR2 FQGNSA. V gave up 5 bases and J gave up 3 bases; unmatched junction bases: 12. The CDR3 sequence: CASSPGGTSRRYEQYF. The CDR3 nucleotides are TGTGCCAGCAGCCCCGGAGGGACTAGTCGGCGCTACGAGCAGTACTTC.

The V gene is TRBV11-2, the J gene TRBJ1-1; TRBD1 agrees at 10 bases. The CDR3 has 16 residues. Germline CDR1 reads SGHAT; CDR2 reads FQNNGV. V was clipped by 1 base and J by 5 bases; unmatched bases: 7. CDR3 DNA sequence: TGTGCCAGCAGCTTAGCCGTGACAGGGGGCGCAACTGAAGCTTTCTTT. This translates into CASSLAVTGGATEAFF.

This clone was counted only a few times. The genes are TRBV6-1 and TRBJ2-5; D unclear. The CDR3 totals 14 residues. Between the trimmed V and J ends, which lost 6 bases and 5 bases, there was a span of 16 bases. Germline loops: CDR1 MNHNS, CDR2 SASEGT. CDR3 nucleotides: TGTGCCAGCAGACGAAAGGACCCCGCGGAGACCCAGTACTTC. Amino acids: CASRRKDPAETQYF.

The rearrangement links TRBV4-2 to TRBJ1-2; possible D gene TRBD1, 5 bases. The CDR3 runs to 13 residues. Trimming shortened V by 0 bases and J by 7 bases, and 9 bases separated the two germline ends. The V gene's germline CDR1 is LGHNA and CDR2 YNFKEQ. The CDR3 nucleotides are TGTGCCAGCAGCCAAGAAGGAAGGGGTGGCTACACCTTC. Its protein is CASSQEGRGGYTF.

J is TRBJ2-2 and V is TRBV5-1; D uncertain. Germline CDR1 SGHRS, CDR2 YFSETQ. Trimming left V 3 bases short and J 4 bases short, with 10 bases between. The CDR3 loop spans 14 amino acids. The DNA for the CDR3 is TGCGCCAGCAGCTCCAATCCGGGCACCGGGGAGCTGTTTTTT. It is translated as CASSSNPGTGELFF.

The chain is built from TRBV14 and TRBJ2-7; the D is unclear. The CDR3 length is 13 residues. Germline loops: CDR1 SGHDN, CDR2 FVKESK. The V and J ends lost 3 bases and 3 bases respectively, with 9 bases between them. The CDR3 DNA is TGTGCCAGCAGCCAGGGCAACGTCTACGAGCAGTACTTC. Its translation is CASSQGNVYEQYF. Full variable domain (missing parts from reference TRBV14 and TRBJ2-7): EAGVTQFPSHSVIEKGQTVTLRCDPISGHDNLYWYRRVMGKEIKFLLHFVKESKQDESGMPNNRFLAERTGGTYSTLKVQPAELEDSGVYFCASSQGNVYEQYFGPGTRLTVT.

V is TRBV4-1 and J is TRBJ1-1, with TRBD1 identical over 7 bases. The germline V gene has CDR1 MGHRA and CDR2 YSYEKL. The CDR3 covers 13 residues. The V gene end was trimmed by 1 base and the J gene end by 8 bases; junction bases not matched to a gene: 4. CDR3 sequence reads: CASSQVQGPEAFF. The CDR3 DNA follows: TGCGCCAGCAGCCAAGTACAGGGGCCCGAAGCTTTCTTT.

This rearrangement joins TRBV5-6 to TRBJ2-6; no definite D call. The CDR3 sequence is 13 residues long. V lost 4 bases and J lost 8, with 10 bases in between. Germline assignment: CDR1 SGHDT and CDR2 YYEEEE. The CDR3 region has the DNA TGTGCCAGCAGCCCTTTGTGGTCCAACGTCCTGACTTTC. As protein: CASSPLWSNVLTF.